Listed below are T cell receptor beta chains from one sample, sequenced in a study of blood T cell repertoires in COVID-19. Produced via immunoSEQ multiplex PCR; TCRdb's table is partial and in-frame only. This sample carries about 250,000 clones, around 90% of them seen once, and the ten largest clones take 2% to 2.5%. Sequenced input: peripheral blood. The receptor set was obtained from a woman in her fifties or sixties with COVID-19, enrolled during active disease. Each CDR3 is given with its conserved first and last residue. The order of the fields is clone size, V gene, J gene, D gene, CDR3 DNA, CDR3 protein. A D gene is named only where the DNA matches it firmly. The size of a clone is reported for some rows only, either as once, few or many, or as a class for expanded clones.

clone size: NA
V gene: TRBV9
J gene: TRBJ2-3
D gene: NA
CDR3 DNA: TGTGCCAGCAGCGTTGGGGCAAACACAGATACGCAGTATTTT
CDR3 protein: CASSVGANTDTQYF

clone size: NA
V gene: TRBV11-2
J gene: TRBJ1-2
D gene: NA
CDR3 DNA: TGTGCCAGCAGCTTATTTTCTCGTTACAACCATGGCTACACCTTC
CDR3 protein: CASSLFSRYNHGYTF

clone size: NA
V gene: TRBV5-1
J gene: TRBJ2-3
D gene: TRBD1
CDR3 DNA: TGCGCCAGCAGCTGGGCCAGGGGGCGCGGTACAGATACGCAGTATTTT
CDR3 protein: CASSWARGRGTDTQYF

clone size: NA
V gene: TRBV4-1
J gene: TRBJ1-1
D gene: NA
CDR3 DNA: TGCGCCAGCGGCCAAGAAAGGCTAGGTAGCGGGGACACTGAAGCTTTCTTT
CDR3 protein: CASGQERLGSGDTEAFF

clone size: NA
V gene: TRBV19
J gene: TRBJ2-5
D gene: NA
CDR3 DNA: TGTGCCAGTAGTCCTCGGTCCGCCGCGCAAGAGACCCAGTACTTC
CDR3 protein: CASSPRSAAQETQYF

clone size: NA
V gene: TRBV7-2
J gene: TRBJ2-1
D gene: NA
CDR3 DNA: TGTGCCAGCAGCTTAATCGGCAGCCCTAGCTCCTACAATGAGCAGTTCTTC
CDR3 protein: CASSLIGSPSSYNEQFF

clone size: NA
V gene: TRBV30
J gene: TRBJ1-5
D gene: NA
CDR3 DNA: TGTGCCTGGAGCGGTCGGAGGACGGGGGAAAATCAGCCCCAGCATTTT
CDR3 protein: CAWSGRRTGENQPQHF

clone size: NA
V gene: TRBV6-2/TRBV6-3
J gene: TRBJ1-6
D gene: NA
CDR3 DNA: TGTGCCAGCAGTATAACAGGTTTTGGATCACCCCTCCACTTT
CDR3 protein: CASSITGFGSPLHF

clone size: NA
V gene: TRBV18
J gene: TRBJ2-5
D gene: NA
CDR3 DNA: TGTGCCAGCTCACCAAAAGCGGAGACTCAAGAGACCCGGTACTTC
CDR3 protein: CASSPKAETQETRYF

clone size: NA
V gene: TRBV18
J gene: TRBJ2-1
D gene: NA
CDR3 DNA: TGTGCCAGCTCAATCACAGGGGAGGTTTGGGACAATGAGCAGTTCTTC
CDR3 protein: CASSITGEVWDNEQFF

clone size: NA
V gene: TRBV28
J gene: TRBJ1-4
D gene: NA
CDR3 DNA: TGTGCCAGCAGTAGTGGGGGCTCGGGGGAAAAACTGTTTTTT
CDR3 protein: CASSSGGSGEKLFF

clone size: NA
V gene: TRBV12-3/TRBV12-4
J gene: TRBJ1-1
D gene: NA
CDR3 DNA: TGTGCCAGCAGTTTCGACAGACTTGAAGCTTTCTTT
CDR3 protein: CASSFDRLEAFF

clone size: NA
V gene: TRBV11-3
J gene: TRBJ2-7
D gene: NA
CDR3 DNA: TGTGCCAGCAGCCCAGGGGCACTTAATGGGGACGAGCAGTACTTC
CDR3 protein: CASSPGALNGDEQYF

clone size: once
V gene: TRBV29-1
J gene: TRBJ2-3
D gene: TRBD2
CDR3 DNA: TGCAGCGTTGAGCCCCAGCGGGGTACGCAGTATTTT
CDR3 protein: CSVEPQRGTQYF

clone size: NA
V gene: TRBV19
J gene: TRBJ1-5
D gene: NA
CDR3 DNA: TGTGCCAGTAGTATAGCGCTTCAGGGTGCTAGCAATCAGCCCCAGCATTTT
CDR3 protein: CASSIALQGASNQPQHF

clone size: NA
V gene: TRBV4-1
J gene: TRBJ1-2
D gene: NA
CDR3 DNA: TGCGCCAGCAGCCAAGAGGGACAACACTATGGCTACACCTTC
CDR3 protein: CASSQEGQHYGYTF

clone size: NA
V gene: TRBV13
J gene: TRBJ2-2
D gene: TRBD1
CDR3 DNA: TGTGCCAGCAGCGTCGGGACAGGGGTTACCGGGGAGCTGTTTTTT
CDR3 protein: CASSVGTGVTGELFF

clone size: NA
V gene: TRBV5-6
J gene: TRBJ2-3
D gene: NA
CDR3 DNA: TGTGCCAGCAGCTACGGGACTGTCACAGATACGCAGTATTTT
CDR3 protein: CASSYGTVTDTQYF

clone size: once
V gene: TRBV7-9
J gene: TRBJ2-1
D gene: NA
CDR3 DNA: TGTGCCAGCAGCTTATCTCCCGGCAATGAGCAGTTCTTC
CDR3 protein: CASSLSPGNEQFF

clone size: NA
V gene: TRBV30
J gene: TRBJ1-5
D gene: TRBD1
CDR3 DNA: TGTGCCTGGAGTACAACAGGGGGCCAACAGCCCCAGCATTTT
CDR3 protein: CAWSTTGGQQPQHF

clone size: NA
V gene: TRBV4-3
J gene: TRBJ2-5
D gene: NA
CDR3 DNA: TGCGCCAGCAGCCAAGATCTGCGAGAGACCCAGTACTTC
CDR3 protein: CASSQDLRETQYF

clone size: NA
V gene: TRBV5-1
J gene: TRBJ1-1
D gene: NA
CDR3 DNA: TGCGCCAGCAGCTTGGCGGGGGGGTCGCTCACTGAAGCTTTCTTT
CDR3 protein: CASSLAGGSLTEAFF

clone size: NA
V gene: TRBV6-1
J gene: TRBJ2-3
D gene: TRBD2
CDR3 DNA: TGTGCCAGCAGTGACGGGGGGGCTCCTTACACAGATACGCAGTATTTT
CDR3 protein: CASSDGGAPYTDTQYF

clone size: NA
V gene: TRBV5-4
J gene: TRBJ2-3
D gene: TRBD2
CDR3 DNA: TGTGCCAGCAGCTTGGCTGGACTAGAGGATACGCAGTATTTT
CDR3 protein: CASSLAGLEDTQYF